The clone carrying this T cell receptor beta chain came up a few times. Its antigen remains unidentified. CDR3 length: 11 amino acids. Germline V gene sequence: CDR1 MDHEN, CDR2 SYDVKM. The V end lost 5 bases, the J end lost 8 bases, and 8 bases lay between the germline ends. The sample belongs to a study of identical twins. Findings and limits, study-wide: Cross-sectional statistical analysis, not tracking of the same donors, underpinned the conclusions.

All donors were healthy Caucasians. TCRdb called the 5' RACE reads again in MiXCR, with one record for every CDR3 protein. The sample yields some 660,000 distinct CDR3 sequences, 8.6% seen once. These data also formed part of another study, on yellow fever vaccine responses in identical twins.

The sequenced sample consisted of PBMCs. This clonotype originated in a woman between 18 and 29 years old in good health. This chain joins TRBV28 and TRBJ2-3, with D unclear. The CDR3 nucleotides are TGTGCCAGCAGTAAAAGGAGTACGCAGTATTTT. Residues: CASSKRSTQYF. Full variable domain (rest looked up from reference TRBV28 and TRBJ2-3): DVKVTQSSRYLVKRTGEKVFLECVQDMDHENMFWYRQDPGLGLRLIYFSYDVKMKEKGDIPEGYSVSREKKERFSLILESASTNQTSMYLCASSKRSTQYFGPGTRLTVL.